This T cell receptor beta chain comes out of a study of beta chain features in type 1 diabetes. Study-wide findings and caveats: Short templates might get an advantage during PCR, and this would be equal in patients and controls. All four CD4+ subsets from Type 1 diabetes patients carried moderately but significantly shorter TCRB CDR3s.

With respect to this clone: Its antigen remains unknown.

All of the isolated RNA was reverse transcribed, so expressed TCRB transcripts were sequenced. TCRdb's copy holds only in-frame clones and misses some; the assay was immunoSEQ multiplex PCR. The sample records a few hundred thousand clones, over 11% being singletons. The germline V gene has CDR1 KGHSH and CDR2 LQKENI. The ends were cut back, 5 bases at V and 5 bases at J, with 13 bases in the middle. CDR3 length: 14 residues. Sequences were obtained from naive CD4+ T cells from blood. The chain couples TRBV18 to TRBJ2-1; D might be TRBD2 (6 bases). The source of this sequence is a man aged 25-40 years with type 1 diabetes. CDR3 DNA: TGTGCCAGCTCAGCGGGGCGCCAACACAATGAGCAGTTCTTC. Its protein is CASSAGRQHNEQFF.